This T cell receptor (beta chain) was found in a study of regulatory T cells in long-lasting Graves disease. As for time point: newly diagnosed GD, antithyroid drugs for less than 3 months. After RNA was extracted from PBMCs, the TCR library was made from it. A roughly 10-milliliter sample of peripheral blood was drawn into EDTA tubes. Trimming pared 1 base from V and 3 bases from J, leaving 13 bases between. The CDR3 covers 15 residues. The germline V gene has CDR1 LGHDT and CDR2 YNNKEL (reference sequence). Researchers made TCR beta libraries by using iRepertoire HTBI primers and running Arm-PCR on CDR3 regions. Using its own MiXCR run on the multiplex PCR reads, TCRdb lists one record per CDR3 protein. The profile shows a few hundred thousand distinct CDR3 sequences, about 15% of them singletons. Study-wide findings and caveats: What was studied was peripheral blood only, and not thyroid tissue.

This clonotype was seen more than once but under ten times. Its antigen is as yet unknown. Another study also made use of these data, one on T cells in Graves' hyperthyroidism and ophthalmopathy.

Material: peripheral blood mononuclear cells (PBMCs), obtained at new diagnosis, from a patient treated with antithyroid drugs. This receptor was obtained from a woman between 50 and 59 years old with Graves disease. The chain uses TRBV3-1 and TRBJ2-7; D gene ambiguous. CDR3: CASSQGSLDRYEQYF. The CDR3 DNA reads TGTGCCAGCAGCCAAGGGTCCCTCGACCGCTACGAGCAGTACTTC.